This TCR beta chain was profiled in a study of T cell responses to AZD1222 COVID-19 vaccine. Profiled with immunoSEQ multiplex PCR; TCRdb holds only in-frame clones, not every one. The table lists some 200,000 clones, around 94% of them singletons. V lost 5 bases and J lost 10, with 15 bases in between. This CDR3 comprises 13 residues. Germline V gene lookup returns CDR1 LNHNV and CDR2 YYDKDF (reference sequence). Findings and caveats of the study: Clonal diversity was possibly underestimated, and white British individuals and females predominated among donors.

This clone was seen only once. Its specificity is not known. The TCR originated in an adult who received the MenACWY meningococcal vaccine as a control. The rearrangement joins TRBV15 to TRBJ2-4; D is uncertain. Sample: peripheral blood, taken 28 days after the second dose of the MenACWY control vaccine. DNA for the CDR3: TGTGCCACCAGCTCTGCCCCTCGCGGAATTCAGTACTTC. It codes for CATSSAPRGIQYF.